This T cell receptor beta chain was observed in a study of cytomegalovirus exposure and HLA in healthy donors. The CDR3 totals 13 residues. With V trimmed by 5 bases and J by 5 bases, 6 bases remained unmatched. Germline V gives CDR1 SGHDT, CDR2 YYEEEE. Amplification used 60 Vbeta primers and 13 Jbeta primers. In the original processing: Roughly 11 million of the roughly 80 million unique TCR beta chains counted in a later analysis were shared. Data came from immunoSEQ multiplex PCR; TCRdb stores just in-frame clones and leaves some out. That table gives V, J and clone size, and the DNA gave D and trimming. This table holds around 100,000 clones, roughly three quarters found once. Study results and caveats: In a later analysis, HLA-associated beta chains showed higher expansion and lower generation probabilities than comparable chains. There were some public TCRs occurring in many donors, but most TCR sequences were rare. Fewer N-insertions (relative to the approximately 700-donor mean) were reportedly seen in an Asian-associated ancestry cluster in a later analysis.

For this clone: The antigen remains unidentified.

Sequenced input: PBMCs. This receptor was taken from a woman younger than 30 in good health and CMV-seropositive. The rearrangement uses TRBV5-6 and TRBJ2-5; TRBD2 matches at 7 bases. The CDR3 loop reads CASSWRESETQYF. CDR3 nucleotide sequence: TGTGCCAGCAGTTGGCGGGAGAGTGAGACCCAGTACTTC.